The rows below give T cell receptor beta chains drawn from one sample of a study of OX40 agonist ivuxolimab in advanced cancers. Only in-frame clones appear in the TCRdb table, and some are missing; sequencing was by immunoSEQ multiplex PCR. Of around 130,000 clones listed, 93% are singletons. The starting material was CD4+ or CD8+ T cells sorted from blood, obtained in a trial of the OX40 agonist ivuxolimab. The receptors come from an adult with an advanced solid tumor such as melanoma, head and neck, liver or kidney cancer. CDR3s include the opening cysteine and the closing phenylalanine or tryptophan. The D gene is left open where the match is weak. Where a row states a size, it is once, few, many or the class of an expanded clone; other rows omit it.

DNA: TGTGCCAGCTCACCACCTAGAGGCCACCTATTAGAAAAACTGTTTTTT; CDR3: CASSPPRGHLLEKLFF; D: NA; V: TRBV18; J: TRBJ1-4; size: NA; length: 16
DNA: TGTGCCAGCAGCCAGGGGGGAGGCAGCACAGATACGCAGTATTTT; CDR3: CASSQGGGSTDTQYF; D: NA; V: TRBV4-2; J: TRBJ2-3; size: NA; length: 15
DNA: TGTGCCAGCAGCGTAGATAAGCAAGCGGGCGGGAGCCAGCGCACAGATACGCAGTATTTT; CDR3: CASSVDKQAGGSQRTDTQYF; D: TRBD2; V: TRBV9; J: TRBJ2-3; size: NA; length: 20
DNA: TGTGCCAGCAGTTCGACCGGACGGGTCTATGGCTACACCTTC; CDR3: CASSSTGRVYGYTF; D: NA; V: TRBV27; J: TRBJ1-2; size: once; length: 14
DNA: TGCAGCGTTGGTAGTTCAACCTCTCGCACAGATACGCAGTATTTT; CDR3: CSVGSSTSRTDTQYF; D: NA; V: TRBV29-1; J: TRBJ2-3; size: NA; length: 15
DNA: TGTGCCAGCAGCCCCAGGGGCCCAGAGACCCAGTACTTC; CDR3: CASSPRGPETQYF; D: NA; V: TRBV7-9; J: TRBJ2-5; size: once; length: 13
DNA: TGTGCCAGCAGTTACTCCGGGACAGCCTACGAGCAGTACTTC; CDR3: CASSYSGTAYEQYF; D: TRBD1; V: TRBV6-5; J: TRBJ2-7; size: NA; length: 14
DNA: TGTGCCAGCAGCTTAGTTGCTGGCGAGCAGTACTTC; CDR3: CASSLVAGEQYF; D: NA; V: TRBV7-9; J: TRBJ2-7; size: NA; length: 12
DNA: TGTGCCAGTAGTTTCGCCGGGACAGGGGCACTCTACGAGCAGTACTTC; CDR3: CASSFAGTGALYEQYF; D: TRBD1; V: TRBV19; J: TRBJ2-7; size: NA; length: 16
DNA: TGCGCCAGCAGCTTGGGCGCCCCCAGCAAGGGCTACAATGAGCAGTTCTTC; CDR3: CASSLGAPSKGYNEQFF; D: NA; V: TRBV5-1; J: TRBJ2-1; size: NA; length: 17
DNA: TGTGCCAGCTCACCCCTCGGGACCCGGAAAGATACGCAGTATTTT; CDR3: CASSPLGTRKDTQYF; D: NA; V: TRBV18; J: TRBJ2-3; size: NA; length: 15
DNA: TGTGCCAGCACAACTCGACAGGGGGCCGTTAATTCACCCCTCCACTTT; CDR3: CASTTRQGAVNSPLHF; D: TRBD1; V: TRBV6-6; J: TRBJ1-6; size: NA; length: 16
DNA: TGTGCCAGCAGCAAGGAGGTGGGGCGTAGCTACGAGCAGTACTTC; CDR3: CASSKEVGRSYEQYF; D: NA; V: TRBV5-4; J: TRBJ2-7; size: NA; length: 15
DNA: TGCGCCAGCAGCCTAGGACTAGCCCAGTGGAATGAGCAGTTCTTC; CDR3: CASSLGLAQWNEQFF; D: TRBD2; V: TRBV4-1; J: TRBJ2-1; size: NA; length: 15
DNA: TGTGCCAGCAGCTTAGATCCACGCGGGGGCTACACCTTC; CDR3: CASSLDPRGGYTF; D: NA; V: TRBV7-6; J: TRBJ1-2; size: NA; length: 13
DNA: TGTGCCAGCTCACCCTCGGGGCTAGCGGGCCACACCGGGGAGCTGTTTTTT; CDR3: CASSPSGLAGHTGELFF; D: TRBD2; V: TRBV18; J: TRBJ2-2; size: NA; length: 17
DNA: TGTGCCAGCAGAAGAGGGACAGACAGCTCCTACGAGCAGTACTTC; CDR3: CASRRGTDSSYEQYF; D: TRBD1; V: TRBV28; J: TRBJ2-7; size: NA; length: 15
DNA: TGTGCCAGCAACCCAGCGCGGGGCCAAGAGACCCAGTACTTC; CDR3: CASNPARGQETQYF; D: NA; V: TRBV28; J: TRBJ2-5; size: once; length: 14
DNA: TGTGCCAGCAGCTTGGGACAGGGAAATGAAAAACTGTTTTTT; CDR3: CASSLGQGNEKLFF; D: TRBD1; V: TRBV7-9; J: TRBJ1-4; size: few; length: 14
DNA: TGTGCCAGCTCACCTAGTGGGCAAGAGACCCAGTACTTC; CDR3: CASSPSGQETQYF; D: NA; V: TRBV18; J: TRBJ2-5; size: once; length: 13
DNA: TGTGCCAGCAGCAATCGACAGGGGGGTTTTGGCTACACCTTC; CDR3: CASSNRQGGFGYTF; D: TRBD1; V: TRBV7-2; J: TRBJ1-2; size: NA; length: 14
DNA: TGTGCCAGCAGTCCAGACTATGGCTACACCTTC; CDR3: CASSPDYGYTF; D: NA; V: TRBV2; J: TRBJ1-2; size: NA; length: 11
DNA: TGTGCCAGCAGCAGGACAGGTGATCAGCCCCAGCATTTT; CDR3: CASSRTGDQPQHF; D: TRBD1; V: TRBV6-5; J: TRBJ1-5; size: NA; length: 13
DNA: TGTGCCAGCAACCGGGACAGGGGCAATCAGCCCCAGCATTTT; CDR3: CASNRDRGNQPQHF; D: TRBD1; V: TRBV6-6; J: TRBJ1-5; size: NA; length: 14
DNA: TGTGCCAGTAGCGACAGGGTTAACAATGAGCAGTTCTTC; CDR3: CASSDRVNNEQFF; D: TRBD1; V: TRBV19; J: TRBJ2-1; size: NA; length: 13
DNA: TGTGCCAGTAGTACCCCGGGAGGGTTGGTCTATGGCTACACCTTC; CDR3: CASSTPGGLVYGYTF; D: NA; V: TRBV19; J: TRBJ1-2; size: NA; length: 15
DNA: TGTGCCAGTAGGACGAACAGGGGGCAGGATGGCTACACCTTC; CDR3: CASRTNRGQDGYTF; D: TRBD1; V: TRBV19; J: TRBJ1-2; size: NA; length: 14
DNA: TGTGCCAGCCGTAGGGGCGGGGCTAATGAAAAACTGTTTTTT; CDR3: CASRRGGANEKLFF; D: NA; V: TRBV28; J: TRBJ1-4; size: NA; length: 14
DNA: TGTGCCAGCACCGAAGGACTAGCGGGGAATCAAGAGACCCAGTACTTC; CDR3: CASTEGLAGNQETQYF; D: TRBD2; V: TRBV7-9; J: TRBJ2-5; size: NA; length: 16
DNA: TGTGCCAGCTCACCTCAGGAGATGAACACTGAAGCTTTCTTT; CDR3: CASSPQEMNTEAFF; D: NA; V: TRBV18; J: TRBJ1-1; size: NA; length: 14
DNA: TGTGCCAGCAGTCCGACAGGAGCCTATGGCTACACCTTC; CDR3: CASSPTGAYGYTF; D: NA; V: TRBV28; J: TRBJ1-2; size: NA; length: 13
DNA: TGTGCCAGCAGCCCGGGAGGGCGGATATACAATGAGCAGTTCTTC; CDR3: CASSPGGRIYNEQFF; D: TRBD2; V: TRBV11-2; J: TRBJ2-1; size: NA; length: 15
DNA: TGTGCCAGCAGTTTTTTGCAGAACACCGGGGAGCTGTTTTTT; CDR3: CASSFLQNTGELFF; D: NA; V: TRBV28; J: TRBJ2-2; size: NA; length: 14